The 2 T cell receptor beta chains in this list originate from one sample, sequenced in a study of blood T cell repertoires in COVID-19. Some clones are missing from TCRdb's copy, which holds only in-frame ones; the method was immunoSEQ multiplex PCR. The table includes approximately 400,000 clones, around 89% detected once. Sequenced input: PBMCs or T cells enriched from blood (not recorded which). The receptors derive from a woman between 18 and 29 years old who had recovered from COVID-19.

This clone was seen once. V is TRBV29-1 and J is TRBJ1-4; 9 bases align to TRBD1. CDR1 SQVTM and CDR2 ANQGSEA come from the germline V gene. This CDR3 contains 14 residues. The V and J ends lost 5 bases and 7 bases, in that order; junction bases with no gene match: 8. The CDR3 is CSVPDDRGSEKLFF. The CDR3 nucleotides read TGCAGCGTTCCCGACGACAGGGGGAGTGAAAAACTGTTTTTT.

The chain links TRBV5-4 to TRBJ2-3; 10 bases are shared with TRBD2. The junction had 2 bases not matched to a gene; V was cut back by 0 bases and J by 1 base. The CDR3 consists of 16 residues. Germline V CDR1 and CDR2: SGHNT, YYREEE (reference sequence). The CDR3 DNA reads as TGTGCCAGCAGCTTGGCAACTAGCGGGGGCACAGATACGCAGTATTTT. It translates to CASSLATSGGTDTQYF.